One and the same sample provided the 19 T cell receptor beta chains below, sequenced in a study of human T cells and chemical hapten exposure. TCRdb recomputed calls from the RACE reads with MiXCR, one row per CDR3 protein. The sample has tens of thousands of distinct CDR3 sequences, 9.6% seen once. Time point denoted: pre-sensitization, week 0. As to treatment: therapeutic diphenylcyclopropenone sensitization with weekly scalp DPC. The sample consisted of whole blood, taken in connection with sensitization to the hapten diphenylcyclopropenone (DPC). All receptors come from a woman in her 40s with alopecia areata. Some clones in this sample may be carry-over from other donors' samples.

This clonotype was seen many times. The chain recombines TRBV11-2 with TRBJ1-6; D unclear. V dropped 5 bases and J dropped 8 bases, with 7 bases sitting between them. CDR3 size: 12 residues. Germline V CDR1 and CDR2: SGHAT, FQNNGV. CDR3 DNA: TGTGCCAGCAGCGTGGGAGATTCACCCCTCCACTTT. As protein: CASSVGDSPLHF.

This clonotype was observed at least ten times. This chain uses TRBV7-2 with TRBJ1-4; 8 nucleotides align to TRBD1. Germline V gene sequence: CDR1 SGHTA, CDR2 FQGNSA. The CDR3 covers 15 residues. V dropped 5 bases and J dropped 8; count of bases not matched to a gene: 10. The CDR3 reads CASSLWTGQREKLFF. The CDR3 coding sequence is TGTGCCAGCAGCCTCTGGACAGGGCAGAGGGAAAAACTGTTTTTT.

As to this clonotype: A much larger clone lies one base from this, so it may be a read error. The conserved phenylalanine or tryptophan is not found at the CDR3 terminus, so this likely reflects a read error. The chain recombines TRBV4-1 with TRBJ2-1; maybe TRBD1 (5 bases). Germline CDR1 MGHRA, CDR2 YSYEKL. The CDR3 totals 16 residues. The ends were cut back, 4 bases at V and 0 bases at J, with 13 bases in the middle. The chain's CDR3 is CASSPLGVSSYNEQFI. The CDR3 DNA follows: TGCGCCAGCAGCCCCCTAGGGGTCAGCTCCTACAATGAGCAGTTCATC.

CDR3 sequence (DNA): TGTGCCAGCAGCCGGGACAGGGATCCTGGCTACACCTTC. Encoded protein: CASSRDRDPGYTF. The chain combines TRBV7-2 with TRBJ1-2; 9 bases match TRBD1. The CDR3 is 13 amino acids. V dropped 5 bases and J dropped 7; count of bases not matched to a gene: 5. CDR1 is SGHTA, CDR2 FQGNSA, per germline.

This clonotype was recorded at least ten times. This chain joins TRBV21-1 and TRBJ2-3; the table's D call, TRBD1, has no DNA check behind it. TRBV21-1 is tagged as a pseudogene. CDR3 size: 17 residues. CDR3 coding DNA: TGTGCCAGCAGCTCCCCGGCAGCTCCACGAAGTACAGATACGCAGTATTTT. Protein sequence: CASSSPAAPRSTDTQYF.

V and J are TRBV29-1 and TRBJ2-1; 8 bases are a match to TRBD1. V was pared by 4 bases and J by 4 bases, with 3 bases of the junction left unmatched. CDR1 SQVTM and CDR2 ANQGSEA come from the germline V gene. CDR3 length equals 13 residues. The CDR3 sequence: CSVGTGGYNEQFF. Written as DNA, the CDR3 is TGCAGCGTTGGAACAGGGGGTTACAATGAGCAGTTCTTC.

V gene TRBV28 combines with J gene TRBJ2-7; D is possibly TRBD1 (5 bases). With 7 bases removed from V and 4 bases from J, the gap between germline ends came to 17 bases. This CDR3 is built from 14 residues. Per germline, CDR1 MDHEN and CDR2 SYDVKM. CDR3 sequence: CASTPEGVAYEQYF. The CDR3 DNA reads TGTGCCAGCACCCCGGAAGGGGTAGCTTACGAGCAGTACTTC.

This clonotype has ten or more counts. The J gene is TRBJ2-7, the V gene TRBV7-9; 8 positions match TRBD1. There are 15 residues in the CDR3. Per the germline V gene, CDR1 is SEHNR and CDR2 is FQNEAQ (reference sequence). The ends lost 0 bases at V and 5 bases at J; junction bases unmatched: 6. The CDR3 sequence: CASSLAPPGGHEQYF. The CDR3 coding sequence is TGTGCCAGCAGCTTAGCTCCTCCAGGGGGCCACGAGCAGTACTTC.

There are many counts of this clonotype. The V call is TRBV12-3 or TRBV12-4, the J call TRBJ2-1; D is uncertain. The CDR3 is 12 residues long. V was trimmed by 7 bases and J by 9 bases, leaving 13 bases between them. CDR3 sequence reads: CASTPDWGEQFF. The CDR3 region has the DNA TGTGCCAGCACTCCAGACTGGGGTGAGCAGTTCTTC.

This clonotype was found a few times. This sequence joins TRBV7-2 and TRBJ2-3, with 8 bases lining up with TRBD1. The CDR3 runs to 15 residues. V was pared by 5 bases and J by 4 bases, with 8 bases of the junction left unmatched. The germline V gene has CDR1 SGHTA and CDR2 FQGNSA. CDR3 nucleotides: TGTGCCAGCAGCCAAACAGGACAGGGCCCAGATACGCAGTATTTT. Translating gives CASSQTGQGPDTQYF.

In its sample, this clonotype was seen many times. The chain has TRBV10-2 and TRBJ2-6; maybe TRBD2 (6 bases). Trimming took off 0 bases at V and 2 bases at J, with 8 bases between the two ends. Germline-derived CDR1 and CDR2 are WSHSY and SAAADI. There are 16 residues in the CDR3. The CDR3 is CASSESGGAGANVLTF. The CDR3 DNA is TGCGCCAGCAGTGAGTCCGGGGGTGCTGGGGCCAACGTCCTGACTTTC.

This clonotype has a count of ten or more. For the CDR3, the DNA is TGCAGTGCATCCAAGGGCTACGAGCAGTACTTC. It yields the protein CSASKGYEQYF. The rearrangement links TRBV29-1 to TRBJ2-7, with D unclear. The germline gives CDR1 SQVTM, CDR2 ANQGSEA. The CDR3 loop spans 11 amino acids.

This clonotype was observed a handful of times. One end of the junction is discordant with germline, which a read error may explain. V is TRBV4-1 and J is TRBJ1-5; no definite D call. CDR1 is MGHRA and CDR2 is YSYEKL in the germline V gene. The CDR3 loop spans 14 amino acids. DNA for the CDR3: TGCGCCAGCAGCCAAGATGGAAGCAGTCAGCCCCAGCATTTT. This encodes CASSQDGSSQPQHF.

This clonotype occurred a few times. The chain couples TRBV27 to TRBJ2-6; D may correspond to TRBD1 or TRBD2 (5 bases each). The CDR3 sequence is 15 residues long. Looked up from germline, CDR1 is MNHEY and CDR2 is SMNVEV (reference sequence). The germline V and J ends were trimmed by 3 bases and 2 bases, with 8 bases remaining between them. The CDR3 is CASSFGGTGANVLTF. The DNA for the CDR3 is TGTGCCAGCAGTTTTGGGGGAACTGGGGCCAACGTCCTGACTTTC. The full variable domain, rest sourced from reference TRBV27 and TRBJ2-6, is EAQVTQNPRYLITVTGKKLTVTCSQNMNHEYMSWYRQDPGLGLRQIYYSMNVEVTDKGDVPEGYKVSRKEKRNFPLILESPSPNQTSLYFCASSFGGTGANVLTFGAGSRLTVL.

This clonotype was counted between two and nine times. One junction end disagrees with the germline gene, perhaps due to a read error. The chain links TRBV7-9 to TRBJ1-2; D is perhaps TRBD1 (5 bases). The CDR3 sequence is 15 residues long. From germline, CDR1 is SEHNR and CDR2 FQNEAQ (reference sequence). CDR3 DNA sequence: TGTGCCGGCAGCTTAGCGGGTCCGGGGCTCTATGGCTACACCTTC. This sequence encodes CAGSLAGPGLYGYTF.

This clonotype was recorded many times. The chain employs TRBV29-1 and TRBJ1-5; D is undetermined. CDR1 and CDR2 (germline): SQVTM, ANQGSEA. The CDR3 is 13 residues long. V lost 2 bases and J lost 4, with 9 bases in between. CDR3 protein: CSVELGENQPQHF. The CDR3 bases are TGCAGCGTTGAACTGGGAGAGAATCAGCCCCAGCATTTT.

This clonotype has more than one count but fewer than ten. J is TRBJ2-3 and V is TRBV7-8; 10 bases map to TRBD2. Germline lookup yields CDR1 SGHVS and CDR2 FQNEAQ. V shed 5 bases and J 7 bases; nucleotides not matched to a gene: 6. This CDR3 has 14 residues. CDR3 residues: CASSALAGGYTQYF. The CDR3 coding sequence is TGTGCCAGCAGCGCCTTAGCGGGGGGCTATACGCAGTATTTT.

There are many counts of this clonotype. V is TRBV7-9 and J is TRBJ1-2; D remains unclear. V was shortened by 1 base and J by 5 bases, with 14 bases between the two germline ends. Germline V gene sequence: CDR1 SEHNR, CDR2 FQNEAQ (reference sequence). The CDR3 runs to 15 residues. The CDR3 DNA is TGTGCCAGCAGCTTAGGGGCCCTCTACGGGTATGGCTACACCTTC. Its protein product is CASSLGALYGYGYTF.

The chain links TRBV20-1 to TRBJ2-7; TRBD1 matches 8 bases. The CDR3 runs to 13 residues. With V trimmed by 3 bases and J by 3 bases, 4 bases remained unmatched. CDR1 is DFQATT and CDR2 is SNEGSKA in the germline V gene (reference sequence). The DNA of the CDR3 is TGCAGTGCTAGGGACAGGGATGACTACGAGCAGTACTTC. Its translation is CSARDRDDYEQYF.